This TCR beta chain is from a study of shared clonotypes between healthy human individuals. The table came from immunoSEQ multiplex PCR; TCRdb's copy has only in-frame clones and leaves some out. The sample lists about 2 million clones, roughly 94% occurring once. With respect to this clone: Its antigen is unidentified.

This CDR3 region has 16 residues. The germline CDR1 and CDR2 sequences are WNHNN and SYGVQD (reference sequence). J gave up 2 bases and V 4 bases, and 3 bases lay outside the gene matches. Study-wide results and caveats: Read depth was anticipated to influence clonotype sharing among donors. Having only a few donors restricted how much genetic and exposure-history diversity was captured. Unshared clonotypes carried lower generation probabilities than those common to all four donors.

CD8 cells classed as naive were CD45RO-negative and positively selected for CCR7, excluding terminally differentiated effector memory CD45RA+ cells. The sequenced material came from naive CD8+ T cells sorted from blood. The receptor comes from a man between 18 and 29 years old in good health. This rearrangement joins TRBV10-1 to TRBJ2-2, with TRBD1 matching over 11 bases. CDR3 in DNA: TGCGCCAGCAGTGCCGGGACAGGGGGTAACACCGGGGAGCTGTTTTTT. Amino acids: CASSAGTGGNTGELFF.